This entry lists 12 T cell receptor beta chains sequenced from one sample in a study of blood T cell repertoires in COVID-19. The assay was immunoSEQ multiplex PCR, and TCRdb's table has in-frame clones only and misses some. The table includes some 420,000 clones, around 87% detected once. Sequencing was done on a sample of PBMCs or T cells enriched from blood (not recorded which). The receptors come from a young man who had recovered from COVID-19.

This clone appeared once. V is TRBV28 and J is TRBJ2-7; unclear D gene. Between the trimmed V and J ends, which lost 2 bases and 1 base, there was a span of 6 bases. The CDR3 is 13 residues long. Germline CDR1 MDHEN, CDR2 SYDVKM. CDR3 in DNA: TGTGCCAGCAGTTTAGCTATATCCTACGAGCAGTACTTC. Its protein product is CASSLAISYEQYF.

This chain uses TRBV10-3 with TRBJ1-1; D uncertain. This CDR3 spans 14 amino acids. The V gene's germline CDR1 is ENHRY and CDR2 SYGVKD. V was cut by 7 bases and J by 1 base, with 13 bases left in between. CDR3 nucleotides: TGTGCCATCAAATTGGGTCGGGAGAACACTGAAGCTTTCTTT. Its protein product is CAIKLGRENTEAFF.

The chain combines TRBV12-3 or TRBV12-4 with TRBJ2-7; TRBD1 matches at 7 bases. This CDR3 is built from 13 residues. The V and J ends lost 8 bases and 4 bases, in that order; junction bases with no gene match: 8. CDR3 sequence: CASGRAGGYEQYF. The CDR3 nucleotides read TGTGCCAGCGGGCGGGCAGGGGGTTACGAGCAGTACTTC.

The rearrangement joins TRBV28 to TRBJ1-5, with D unresolved. This CDR3 contains 12 residues. The germline CDR1 and CDR2 sequences are MDHEN and SYDVKM. The V end lost 8 bases, the J end lost 5 bases, and 10 bases lay between the germline ends. This CDR3 reads CASEAIDQPQHF. The CDR3 DNA follows: TGTGCCAGCGAGGCTATAGATCAGCCCCAGCATTTT.

The chain links TRBV9 to TRBJ2-5; 13 bases line up with TRBD2. Germline assignment: CDR1 SGDLS and CDR2 YYNGEE. Trimming cost V 6 bases and J 1 base; bases outside gene matches: 9. The CDR3 spans 17 residues. In DNA, the CDR3 is TGTGCCAGCACCCTGGGACTAGCGGGATACGGCCAAGAGACCCAGTACTTC. Encoded protein: CASTLGLAGYGQETQYF.

The rearrangement uses TRBV19 and TRBJ1-5; 8 bases match TRBD1. The CDR3 consists of 16 residues. The trim removed 3 bases at V and 0 bases at J, leaving 4 bases unmatched. Germline V lookup: CDR1 LNHDA, CDR2 SQIVND (reference sequence). CDR3 region: CASSIRQGSSNQPQHF. The CDR3 region has the DNA TGTGCCAGTAGTATCCGACAGGGGAGTAGCAATCAGCCCCAGCATTTT.

The chain recombines TRBV7-2 with TRBJ2-7; perhaps TRBD2 as D (5 bases). The CDR3 spans 14 residues. The germline V and J ends were trimmed by 0 bases and 5 bases, with 11 bases remaining between them. Germline assignment: CDR1 SGHTA and CDR2 FQGNSA. The CDR3 loop is CASSLALVGHEQYF. CDR3 bases: TGTGCCAGCAGCTTAGCACTAGTAGGCCACGAGCAGTACTTC. Looking up the rest from reference TRBV7-2 and TRBJ2-7 gives the full variable domain: GAGVSQSPSNKVTEKGKDVELRCDPISGHTALYWYRQSLGQGLEFLIYFQGNSAPDKSGLPSDRFSAERTGGSVSTLTIQRTQQEDSAVYLCASSLALVGHEQYFGPGTRLTVT.

J is TRBJ2-7 and V is TRBV18, with a possible D match to TRBD1 (6 bases). The CDR3 has 14 residues. The germline CDR1 and CDR2 sequences are KGHSH and LQKENI. Trimming took off 4 bases at V and 0 bases at J, with 10 bases between the two ends. Here the CDR3 reads CASSRQGPSYEQYF. The CDR3 DNA sequence: TGTGCCAGCTCACGGCAGGGGCCCTCCTACGAGCAGTACTTC.

Comments on this clone: Other DNA sequences of this sample code for an identical CDR3. This chain joins TRBV5-1 and TRBJ2-3, with D possibly TRBD1 on 5 matching bases. Trimming cost V 2 bases and J 0 bases, with 7 bases left between them. Looked up from germline, CDR1 is SGHRS and CDR2 is YFSETQ. This CDR3 spans 14 amino acids. The CDR3 bases are TGCGCCAGCAGCTTCGGACAAAGCACAGATACGCAGTATTTT. Translated, it gives CASSFGQSTDTQYF.

CDR3 bases: TGTGCCAGCAGTCCTACGGGAACGGGCGGGTATGAGCAGTTCTTC. Translated, it gives CASSPTGTGGYEQFF. V and J are TRBV28 and TRBJ2-1, with TRBD2 as a possible D gene (5 bases). Germline CDR1 is MDHEN and CDR2 is SYDVKM. This CDR3 region has 15 residues. V was pared by 5 bases and J by 8 bases, with 19 bases between.

The gene calls are TRBV30 and TRBJ1-1, with TRBD1 matching 10 bases. Germline lookup yields CDR1 GTSNPN and CDR2 SVGIG (reference sequence). The CDR3 extends over 14 amino acids. V gave up 5 bases and J gave up 2 bases; unmatched junction bases: 5. The CDR3 DNA follows: TGTGCCTGGGGCCGGACAGGGGGAAACACTGAAGCTTTCTTT. Translating it yields CAWGRTGGNTEAFF.

The J gene is TRBJ1-1, the V gene TRBV28; D is ambiguous. The V gene's germline CDR1 is MDHEN and CDR2 SYDVKM. The CDR3 covers 13 residues. V shed 6 bases and J shed 1 base, with 9 bases lying between them. DNA of the CDR3: TGTGCCAGCAGCCCACAACAGAACACTGAAGCTTTCTTT. This codes for CASSPQQNTEAFF.